The 24 T cell receptor beta chains below come from one sample, sequenced in a study of blood T cell repertoires in COVID-19. Generated by immunoSEQ multiplex PCR, the TCRdb table keeps only in-frame clones and is missing some. The sample shows over 100,000 clones, approximately 92% of them seen only once. Sequencing used peripheral blood. Source of these receptors: a man aged 18 to 30 with acute or convalescent COVID-19.

J is TRBJ2-3 and V is TRBV9; 8 bases line up with TRBD1. The germline V gene encodes CDR1 SGDLS and CDR2 YYNGEE. The CDR3 has 15 amino acids. With 5 bases clipped from V and 0 bases from J, the junction kept 5 bases outside the gene matches. Written as DNA, the CDR3 is TGTGCCAGCAGTACTCAGGGGGCTAGCACAGATACGCAGTATTTT. This sequence encodes CASSTQGASTDTQYF.

The chain couples TRBV24-1 to TRBJ1-5; 7 positions agree with TRBD1. CDR1 is KGHDR and CDR2 is SFDVKD in the germline V gene. Unmatched junction bases numbered 3, after V lost 2 bases and J lost 0 bases. The CDR3 runs 16 residues. Written as DNA, the CDR3 is TGTGCCACCAGTGATTCGGGACAGTATAGCAATCAGCCCCAGCATTTT. Translating it yields CATSDSGQYSNQPQHF.

This chain links TRBV7-9 with TRBJ1-5, with 8 bases lining up with TRBD1. The CDR3 sequence is 14 residues long. The germline gives CDR1 SEHNR, CDR2 FQNEAQ (reference sequence). V gave up 5 bases and J gave up 11 bases; unmatched junction bases: 11. Here the CDR3 DNA reads TGTGCCAGCAGCCAAGGACAGGGTGGAAGGGCCCAGCATTTT. It specifies CASSQGQGGRAQHF.

This chain links TRBV19 with TRBJ1-6; 11 nucleotides agree with TRBD1. Germline CDR1 and CDR2: LNHDA and SQIVND (reference sequence). The CDR3 loop spans 17 amino acids. The J segment lost 7 bases and the V segment lost 5 bases, leaving 10 bases of the junction unmatched. The CDR3 spells CASSPRTGGERNSPLHF. CDR3 in DNA: TGTGCCAGTAGTCCAAGGACAGGGGGCGAGAGGAATTCACCCCTCCACTTT.

The V call is TRBV6-5, the J call TRBJ1-5; 12 bases map to TRBD1. With 6 bases clipped from V and 4 bases from J, the junction kept 4 bases outside the gene matches. Germline V gene lookup returns CDR1 MNHEY and CDR2 SVGAGI. This CDR3 comprises 15 residues. The CDR3 coding sequence is TGTGCCAGCAGGGGACAGGGGGCCTGGAATCAGCCCCAGCATTTT. Its protein is CASRGQGAWNQPQHF.

V usage is TRBV14 and J usage is TRBJ2-3; 8 positions match TRBD2. Germline V gene data show CDR1 as SGHDN and CDR2 as FVKESK. The CDR3 is made up of 17 amino acids. V trimming: 3 bases; J trimming: 2 bases; junction bases outside the gene matches: 10. CDR3 in amino acids: CASSHGKSGRVTDTQYF. The CDR3 coding sequence is TGTGCCAGCAGCCATGGAAAGAGCGGGAGAGTCACAGATACGCAGTATTTT.

This clone was detected a few times. The CDR3 nucleotides are TGTGCCAGCAGCTTCCAATCAGGGAGGACCGGGGAGCTGTTTTTT. This translates into CASSFQSGRTGELFF. J is TRBJ2-2 and V is TRBV7-9, with D possibly TRBD2 on 6 matching bases. CDR3 size: 15 residues. The V end lost 3 bases, the J end lost 5 bases, and 13 bases lay between the germline ends. Looked up from germline, CDR1 is SEHNR and CDR2 is FQNEAQ (reference sequence).

This chain joins TRBV6-5 and TRBJ2-3; 10 bases match TRBD2. The CDR3 contains 16 residues. Germline loops: CDR1 MNHEY, CDR2 SVGAGI. The V and J ends lost 2 bases and 1 base, in that order; junction bases with no gene match: 3. The CDR3 coding sequence is TGTGCCAGCAGTTACCGGCTAGCGGGAGGCACAGATACGCAGTATTTT. It specifies CASSYRLAGGTDTQYF.

The rearrangement links TRBV4-1 to TRBJ2-5, with a possible D match to TRBD1 (6 bases). The CDR3 covers 14 residues. Germline V gene lookup returns CDR1 MGHRA and CDR2 YSYEKL. The germline V and J ends were trimmed by 1 base and 4 bases, with 10 bases remaining between them. The CDR3 nucleotides are TGCGCCAGCAGCCAAGCTTACAGGGCAGAGACCCAGTACTTC. Translated: CASSQAYRAETQYF.

The rearrangement links TRBV12-2 to TRBJ1-2; the DNA was not used to check the table's D call, TRBD1. TRBV12-2 represents a pseudogene. The CDR3 sequence is 17 residues long. The CDR3 nucleotides read TGTGCAAGTCGCTTAGTGTGGTTTCGGGGGACAGGTCATGGCTACACCTTC. Its protein is CASRLVWFRGTGHGYTF.

The table lists this clone with a count of one. The chain uses TRBV9 and TRBJ1-6, with no clear D. The CDR3 contains 15 residues. Germline loops: CDR1 SGDLS, CDR2 YYNGEE. V was cut by 1 base and J by 8 bases, with 13 bases left in between. The CDR3 region has the DNA TGTGCCAGCAGCGTATCTTGGGCTATAGATTCACCCCTCCACTTT. This sequence encodes CASSVSWAIDSPLHF.

V is TRBV19 and J is TRBJ1-5, with D hard to call. Deletions cut 2 bases from V and 5 bases from J, with 4 bases between. Germline V gene sequence: CDR1 LNHDA, CDR2 SQIVND (reference sequence). This CDR3 is built from 12 residues. The CDR3 reads CASSIFDQPQHF. CDR3 nucleotide sequence: TGTGCCAGTAGTATATTCGATCAGCCCCAGCATTTT.

The rearrangement joins TRBV6-5 to TRBJ1-3; the match to TRBD1 covers 7 bases. The V and J ends lost 6 bases and 1 base, in that order; junction bases with no gene match: 3. Germline V gene sequence: CDR1 MNHEY, CDR2 SVGAGI. This CDR3 has 14 amino acids. The CDR3 region is CASRTGQSGNTIYF. The CDR3 coding sequence is TGTGCCAGCAGAACGGGACAGTCTGGAAACACCATATATTTT.

The chain employs TRBV27 and TRBJ2-7, with 7 bases fitting TRBD2. CDR1 MNHEY and CDR2 SMNVEV come from the germline V gene (reference sequence). Germline trimming cut 6 bases from V and 7 bases from J; bases unmatched to any gene: 15. The CDR3 loop spans 15 amino acids. The CDR3: CASRVTSAPRGEQYF. Written as DNA, the CDR3 is TGTGCCAGCAGGGTAACTAGCGCCCCTCGGGGAGAGCAGTACTTC.

V is TRBV15 and J is TRBJ1-6, with D hard to call. From germline, CDR1 is LNHNV and CDR2 YYDKDF (reference sequence). The CDR3 extends over 15 amino acids. V was cut by 0 bases and J by 7 bases, with 10 bases left in between. The CDR3 nucleotides are TGTGCCACCAGCAGAGATGCGGCTAAGAATTCACCCCTCCACTTT. Amino acid sequence: CATSRDAAKNSPLHF. The entire variable domain, with the rest obtained from reference TRBV15 and TRBJ1-6, is as follows: DAMVIQNPRYQVTQFGKPVTLSCSQTLNHNVMYWYQQKSSQAPKLLFHYYDKDFNNEADTPDNFQSRRPNTSFCFLDIRSPGLGDTAMYLCATSRDAAKNSPLHFGNGTRLTVT.

The chain combines TRBV27 with TRBJ2-6; TRBD1 matches at 7 bases. The length of the CDR3 is 19 residues. The germline V gene encodes CDR1 MNHEY and CDR2 SMNVEV (reference sequence). Losses at the gene ends were 1 base for V and 4 bases for J; bases not matched to a gene: 13. The CDR3, as DNA: TGTGCCAGCAGTTTATTTACCGGGACAGCCTCCCTCGGGGCCAACGTCCTGACTTTC. Translated: CASSLFTGTASLGANVLTF.

The CDR3 nucleotides are TGTGCCAGCAGTTTATCACGGGTTAACTCTGGGGCCAACGTCCTGACTTTC. It yields the protein CASSLSRVNSGANVLTF. This rearrangement joins TRBV27 to TRBJ2-6; D is ambiguous. The germline gives CDR1 MNHEY, CDR2 SMNVEV (reference sequence). The CDR3 is made up of 17 amino acids. Trimming took 0 bases from V and 0 from J, leaving 9 bases between them.

V and J are TRBV7-8 and TRBJ1-2; D gene ambiguous. Trimming shortened V by 5 bases and J by 5 bases, and 12 bases separated the two germline ends. The CDR3 is 13 amino acids. In germline, CDR1 is SGHVS, CDR2 FQNEAQ. This CDR3 is CASSPRELYGYTF. As DNA, the CDR3 is TGTGCCAGCAGCCCGAGGGAACTTTATGGCTACACCTTC. Supplemented by reference TRBV7-8 and TRBJ1-2, the full variable domain reads GAGVSQSPRYKVAKRGQDVALRCDPISGHVSLFWYQQALGQGPEFLTYFQNEAQLDKSGLPSDRFFAERPEGSVSTLKIQRTQQEDSAVYLCASSPRELYGYTFGSGTRLTVV.

This chain links TRBV18 with TRBJ2-7, with TRBD1 as a possible D gene (5 bases). Germline CDR1 reads KGHSH; CDR2 reads LQKENI. The V and J ends lost 0 bases and 6 bases respectively, with 9 bases between them. The CDR3 sequence is 13 residues long. CDR3 protein: CASSPPAGIEQYF. As DNA, the CDR3 is TGTGCCAGCTCACCACCGGCAGGGATCGAGCAGTACTTC.

This clone was recorded once. J is TRBJ2-7 and V is TRBV30; weak D call: TRBD2 (5 bases). Trimming took 5 bases from V and 0 from J, leaving 11 bases between them. The germline V gene has CDR1 GTSNPN and CDR2 SVGIG (reference sequence). This CDR3 region has 13 residues. This CDR3 reads CAWASGFSYEQYF. DNA of the CDR3: TGTGCCTGGGCGTCGGGGTTCTCCTACGAGCAGTACTTC.

The chain joins TRBV28 to TRBJ1-2; a possible D gene is TRBD1 (5 bases). V lost 3 bases, J lost 3 bases, and 11 bases lay in between. CDR1 is MDHEN and CDR2 is SYDVKM in the germline V gene. The CDR3 loop spans 14 amino acids. CDR3 sequence (DNA): TGTGCCAGCAGTTTGCAGGGCGGTTACTATGGCTACACCTTC. Encoded protein: CASSLQGGYYGYTF.

The CDR3 DNA reads TGTGCCAGCAGCCGATTCAGGGCTAGCGGGGGGTACAATGAGCAGTTCTTC. It is translated as CASSRFRASGGYNEQFF. This chain joins TRBV5-4 and TRBJ2-1; 11 positions match TRBD2. This CDR3 contains 17 residues. With 4 bases clipped from V and 4 bases from J, the junction kept 10 bases outside the gene matches. Germline assignment: CDR1 SGHNT and CDR2 YYREEE (reference sequence).

The gene calls are TRBV19 and TRBJ1-1; TRBD1 aligns across 9 bases. V shed 3 bases, J shed 4 bases, and the junction held 6 bases outside the gene matches. The CDR3 spans 15 residues. Germline V gene lookup returns CDR1 LNHDA and CDR2 SQIVND (reference sequence). The CDR3 loop is CASSMGQGRITEAFF. The CDR3 coding sequence is TGTGCCAGTAGTATGGGACAGGGCAGGATCACTGAAGCTTTCTTT.

The chain has TRBV12-5 and TRBJ2-2; no definite D call. The V gene lost 0 bases and the J gene lost 1 base, with 6 bases spanning the gap. The CDR3 has 15 residues. Germline V gene data show CDR1 as LGHNT and CDR2 as FRNRAP. The DNA for the CDR3 is TGTGCTAGTGGTTTGGTAACGGGGAACACCGGGGAGCTGTTTTTT. This encodes CASGLVTGNTGELFF.